The T cell receptor beta chain under discussion was sequenced for a study of glioma-infiltrating T cells. This clonotype was seen many times. As yet, its antigen is unknown. Findings of the study overall: Very few CDR3 sequences were shared between tissue and blood. Gliomas, especially low-grade, showed above-expected tissue-blood divergence; non-neoplastic patients showed below.

The iRepertoire nested amplicon-rescue multiplex PCR amplified TCR alpha and beta CDR3s from RNA. One-step reverse transcription and amplification started from approximately 100-400 ng of tissue mRNA or PBMC total RNA. Each CDR3 protein gets one entry after TCRdb re-called the multiplex PCR reads with MiXCR. The table records some 40,000 distinct CDR3 sequences, 20% to 25% of them present only once. The CDR3 runs 13 residues. The germline V gene has CDR1 SGHAT and CDR2 FQNNGV. V lost 3 bases and J 5 bases, leaving 7 bases between the germline ends. This receptor was obtained from a human donor with low-grade glioma or glioblastoma, undergoing nonglioma brain surgery, or in good health (not recorded which). The sequenced material came from glioma tissue, nonneoplastic brain tissue, or PBMCs (not recorded which). The rearrangement joins TRBV11-2 to TRBJ2-2; no clear D. The chain's CDR3 is CASSLLRTGELFF. The CDR3 nucleotides are TGTGCCAGCAGCTTGCTAAGGACCGGGGAGCTGTTTTTT. Full variable domain (outside the CDR3, taken from reference TRBV11-2 and TRBJ2-2): EAGVAQSPRYKIIEKRQSVAFWCNPISGHATLYWYQQILGQGPKLLIQFQNNGVVDDSQLPKDRFSAERLKGVDSTLKIQPAKLEDSAVYLCASSLLRTGELFFGEGSRLTVL.